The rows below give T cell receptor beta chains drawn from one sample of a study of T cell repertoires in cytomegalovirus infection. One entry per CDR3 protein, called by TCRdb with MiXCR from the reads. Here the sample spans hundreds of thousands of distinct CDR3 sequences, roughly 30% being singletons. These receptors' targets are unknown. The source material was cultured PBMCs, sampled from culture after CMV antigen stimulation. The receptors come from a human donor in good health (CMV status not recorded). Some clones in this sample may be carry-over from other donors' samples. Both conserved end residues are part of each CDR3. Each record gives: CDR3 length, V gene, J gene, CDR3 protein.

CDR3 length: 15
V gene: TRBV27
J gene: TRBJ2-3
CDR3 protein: CASSHPAGGVDTQYF

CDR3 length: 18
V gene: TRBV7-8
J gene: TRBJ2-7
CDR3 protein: CASSSAGLQGPVSYEQYF

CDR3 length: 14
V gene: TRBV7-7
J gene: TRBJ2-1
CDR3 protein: CASSPGARTSEQFF

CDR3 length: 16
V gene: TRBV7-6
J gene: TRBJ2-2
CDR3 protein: CASSLDVGVVTGELFF

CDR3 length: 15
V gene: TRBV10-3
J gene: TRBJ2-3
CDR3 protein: CAISESGAATDTQYF

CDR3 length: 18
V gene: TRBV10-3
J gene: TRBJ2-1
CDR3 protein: CAISEPTGQGLSYNEQFF

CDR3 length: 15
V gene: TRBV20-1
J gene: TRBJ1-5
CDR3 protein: CSARAGTDPNQPQHF

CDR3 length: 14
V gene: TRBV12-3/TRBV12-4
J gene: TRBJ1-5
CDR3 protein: CASSRDRSGQPQHF

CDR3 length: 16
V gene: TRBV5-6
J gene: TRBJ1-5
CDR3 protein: CASSLLRFGSNQPQHF

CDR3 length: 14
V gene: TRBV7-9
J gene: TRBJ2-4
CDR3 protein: CASSSMGVKNIQYF

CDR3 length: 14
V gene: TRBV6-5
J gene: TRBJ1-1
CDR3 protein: CASTPAKYNTEAFF

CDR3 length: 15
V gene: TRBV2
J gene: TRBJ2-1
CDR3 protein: CASREETSGTNEQFF

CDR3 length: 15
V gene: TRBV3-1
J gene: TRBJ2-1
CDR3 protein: CASSPKDFYYNEQFF

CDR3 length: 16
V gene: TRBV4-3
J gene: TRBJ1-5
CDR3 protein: CASSHEGGRGNQPQHF

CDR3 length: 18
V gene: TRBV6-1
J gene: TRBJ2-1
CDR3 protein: CASRGTGLAGGSYNEQFF

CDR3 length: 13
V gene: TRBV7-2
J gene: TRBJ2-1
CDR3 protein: CASSLQQGLGGFF

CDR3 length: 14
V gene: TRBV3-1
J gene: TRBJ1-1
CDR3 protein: CASGGAGLSAEAFF

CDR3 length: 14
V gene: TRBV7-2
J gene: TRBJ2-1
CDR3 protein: CASSEGLVPNEQFF

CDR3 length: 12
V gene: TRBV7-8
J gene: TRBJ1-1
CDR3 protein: CASSLGEGGAFF

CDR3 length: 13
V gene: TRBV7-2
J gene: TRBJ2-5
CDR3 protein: CASSKDREETQYF

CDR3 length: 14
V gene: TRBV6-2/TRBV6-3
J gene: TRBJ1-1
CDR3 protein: CASRPLIGDTEAFF

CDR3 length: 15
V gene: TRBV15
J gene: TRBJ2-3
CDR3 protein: CATSRDLLATDTQYF

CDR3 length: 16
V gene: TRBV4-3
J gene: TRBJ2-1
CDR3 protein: CASSQVRTSGDNEQFF

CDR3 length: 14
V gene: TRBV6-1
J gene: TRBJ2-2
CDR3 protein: CASLQGANTGELFF

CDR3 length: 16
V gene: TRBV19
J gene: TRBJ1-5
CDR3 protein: CASSIEGRVWNQPQHF

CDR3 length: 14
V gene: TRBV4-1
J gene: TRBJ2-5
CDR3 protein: CASSRGGVETTQYF

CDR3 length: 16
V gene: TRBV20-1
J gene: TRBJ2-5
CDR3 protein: CSARDGSGRLAETQYF

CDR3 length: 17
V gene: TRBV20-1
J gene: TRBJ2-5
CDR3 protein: CSARASRGQPTQETQYF

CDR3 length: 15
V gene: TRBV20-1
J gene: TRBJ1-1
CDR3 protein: CSATPGTALRSEAFF

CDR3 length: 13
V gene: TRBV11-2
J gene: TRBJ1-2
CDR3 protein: CASSPDRGHGYTF

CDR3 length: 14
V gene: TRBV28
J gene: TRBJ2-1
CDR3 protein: CASKSANSYNEQFF

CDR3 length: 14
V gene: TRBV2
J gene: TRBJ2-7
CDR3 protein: CASSEGTGRYEQYF

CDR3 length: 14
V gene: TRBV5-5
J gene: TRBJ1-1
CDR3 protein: CASSRRLENTEAFF

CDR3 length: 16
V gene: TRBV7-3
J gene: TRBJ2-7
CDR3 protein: CASSHAVGSPQYEQYF

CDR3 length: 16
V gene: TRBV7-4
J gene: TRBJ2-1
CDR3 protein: CASSFTGGKRYNEQFF

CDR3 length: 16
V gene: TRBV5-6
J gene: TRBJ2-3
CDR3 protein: CASSLTSGKDADTQYF

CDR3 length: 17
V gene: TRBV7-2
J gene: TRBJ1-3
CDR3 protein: CASSLDTGQPSGNTIYF

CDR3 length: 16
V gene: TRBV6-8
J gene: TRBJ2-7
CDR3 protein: CASSYPQTGETDEQYF

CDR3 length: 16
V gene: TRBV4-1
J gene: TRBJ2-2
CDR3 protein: CASSQVQAVNTGELFF

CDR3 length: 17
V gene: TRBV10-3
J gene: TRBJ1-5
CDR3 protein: CAISEVLSGTLDQPQHF

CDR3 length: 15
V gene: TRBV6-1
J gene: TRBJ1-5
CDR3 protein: CASSPLGHNNQPQHF

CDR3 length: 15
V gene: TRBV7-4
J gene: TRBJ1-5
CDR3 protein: CASSSGGYSNQPQHF

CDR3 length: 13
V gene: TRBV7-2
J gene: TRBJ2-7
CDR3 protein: CASSLLFSYEQYF

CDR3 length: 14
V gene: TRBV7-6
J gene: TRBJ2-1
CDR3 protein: CAFLGTGMSGEQFF

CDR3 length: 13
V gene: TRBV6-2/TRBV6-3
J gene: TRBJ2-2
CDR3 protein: CASSHRNTGELFF

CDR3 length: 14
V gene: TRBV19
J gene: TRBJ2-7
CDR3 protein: CASSSRQNSYEQYF

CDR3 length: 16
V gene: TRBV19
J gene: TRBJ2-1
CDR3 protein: CASSIVAGGPYNEQFF

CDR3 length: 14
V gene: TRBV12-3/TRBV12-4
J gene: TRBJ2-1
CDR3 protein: CASSFRGLYNEQFF

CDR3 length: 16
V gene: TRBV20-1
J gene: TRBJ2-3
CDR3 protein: CSASLPSSGYTDTQYF

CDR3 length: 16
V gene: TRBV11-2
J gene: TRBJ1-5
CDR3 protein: CASSPREALSNQPQHF

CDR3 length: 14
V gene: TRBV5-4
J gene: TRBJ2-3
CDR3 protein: CASSLDNVVDTQYF

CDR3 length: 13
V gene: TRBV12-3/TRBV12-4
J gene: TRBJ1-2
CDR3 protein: CASTPWGMDGYTF

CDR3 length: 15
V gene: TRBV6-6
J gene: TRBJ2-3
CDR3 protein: CASSPLAGYTDTQYF

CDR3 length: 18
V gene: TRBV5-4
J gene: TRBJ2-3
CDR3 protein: CASSLRLLAGGGTDTQYF

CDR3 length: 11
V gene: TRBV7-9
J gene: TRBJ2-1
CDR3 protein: CASTTMGEQFF

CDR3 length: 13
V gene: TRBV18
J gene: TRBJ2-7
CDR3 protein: CATLDSLTYEQYF

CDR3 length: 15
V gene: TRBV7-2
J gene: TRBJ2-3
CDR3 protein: CASLPPGGRTDTQYF

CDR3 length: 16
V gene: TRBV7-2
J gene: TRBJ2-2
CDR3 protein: CASSPGGAGGTGELFF

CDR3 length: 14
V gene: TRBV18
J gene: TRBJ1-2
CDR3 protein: CASSPGQGTYGYTF